This TCR beta chain was identified in a study of T cell responses to AZD1222 COVID-19 vaccine. Findings of the study overall: Among the donors, most were white British and more were female, and clonal diversity was possibly underestimated. Unmutated variant regions are reportedly the target of nearly half of TCRs that are spike-specific. An increase in Spike-specific TCR breadth and depth was observed after two AZD1222 doses. Baseline seropositivity characterized only six AZD1222 recipients.

Concerning this clone: The antigen remains undetermined.

Assay used: immunoSEQ multiplex PCR; TCRdb lists only in-frame clones, some missing. This table holds 130,000 or so clones, roughly 90% found once. This CDR3 has 14 residues. CDR1 LNHNV and CDR2 YYDKDF come from the germline V gene (reference sequence). V was trimmed by 0 bases and J by 5 bases, leaving 10 bases between them. The source was peripheral blood, collected 28 days after the second AZD1222 dose. The TCR sequence derives from an adult who received the AZD1222 COVID-19 vaccine. The chain recombines TRBV15 with TRBJ1-1; D is unresolved. CDR3 in DNA: TGTGCCACCAGCAGAGATCGGGCCGGGACTGAAGCTTTCTTT. It encodes CATSRDRAGTEAFF.